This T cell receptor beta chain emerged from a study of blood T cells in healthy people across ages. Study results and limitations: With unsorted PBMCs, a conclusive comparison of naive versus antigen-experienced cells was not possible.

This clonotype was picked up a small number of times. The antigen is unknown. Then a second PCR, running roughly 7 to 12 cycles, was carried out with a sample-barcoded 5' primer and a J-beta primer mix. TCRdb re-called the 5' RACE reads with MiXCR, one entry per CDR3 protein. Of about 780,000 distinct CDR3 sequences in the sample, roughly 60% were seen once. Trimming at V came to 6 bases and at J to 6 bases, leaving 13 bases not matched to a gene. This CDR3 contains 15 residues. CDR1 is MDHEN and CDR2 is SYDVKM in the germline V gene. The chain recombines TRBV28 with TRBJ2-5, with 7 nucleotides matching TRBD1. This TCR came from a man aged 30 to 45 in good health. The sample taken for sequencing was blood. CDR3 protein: CASSPPGGRRKTQYF. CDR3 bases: TGTGCCAGCAGCCCCCCAGGGGGAAGGAGAAAGACCCAGTACTTC.